The source of this T cell receptor beta chain is a study of shared clonotypes between healthy human individuals. Naive CD8 cells comprised CD45RO-negative, CCR7-positively selected cells, excluding terminally differentiated effector memory CD45RA+ cells. The CDR3 has 14 amino acids. Germline V gene lookup returns CDR1 LNHDA and CDR2 SQIVND (reference sequence). The V and J ends lost 1 base and 4 bases respectively, with 10 bases between them. A word on this clone: Other DNA sequences in the sample encode the same CDR3.

Using immunoSEQ multiplex PCR, the repertoire was profiled, and TCRdb retains in-frame clones only, with some absent. The top ten hold about 1.5% of the sample, which has some 2,100,000 clones, around 93% seen once. Sequenced sample: naive CD8+ T cells from PBMCs. The receptor was isolated from a man aged 18-30 years in good health. Some clones in this sample may be carry-over from other donors' samples. The rearrangement links TRBV19 to TRBJ1-1, with D maybe TRBD1 (6 bases). CDR3 region: CASSIGQGSTEAFF. In DNA form, the CDR3 reads TGTGCCAGTAGTATAGGGCAGGGGAGCACTGAAGCTTTCTTT. Drawing the rest from reference TRBV19 and TRBJ1-1, the complete variable domain is DGGITQSPKYLFRKEGQNVTLSCEQNLNHDAMYWYRQDPGQGLRLIYYSQIVNDFQKGDIAEGYSVSREKKESFPLTVTSAQKNPTAFYLCASSIGQGSTEAFFGQGTRLTVV.